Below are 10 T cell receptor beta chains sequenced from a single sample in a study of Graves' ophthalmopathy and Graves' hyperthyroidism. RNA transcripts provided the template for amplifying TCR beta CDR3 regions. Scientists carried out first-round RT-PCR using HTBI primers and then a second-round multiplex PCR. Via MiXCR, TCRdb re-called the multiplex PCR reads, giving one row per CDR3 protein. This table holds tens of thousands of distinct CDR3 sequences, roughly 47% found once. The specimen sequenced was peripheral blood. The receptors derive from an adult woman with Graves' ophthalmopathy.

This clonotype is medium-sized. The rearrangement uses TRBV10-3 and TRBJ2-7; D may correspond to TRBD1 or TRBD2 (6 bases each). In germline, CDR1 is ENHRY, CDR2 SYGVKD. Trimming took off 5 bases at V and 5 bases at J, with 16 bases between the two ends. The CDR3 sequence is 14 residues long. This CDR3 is CAISLKGGLNEQYF. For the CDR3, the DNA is TGTGCCATCAGTCTAAAGGGGGGTCTAAACGAGCAGTACTTC.

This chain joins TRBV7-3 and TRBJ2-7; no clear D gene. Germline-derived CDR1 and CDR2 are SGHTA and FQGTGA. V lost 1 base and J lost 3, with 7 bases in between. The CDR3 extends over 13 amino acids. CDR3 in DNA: TGTGCCAGCAGCTTAAGTAAAGGCTACGAGCAGTACTTC. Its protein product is CASSLSKGYEQYF.

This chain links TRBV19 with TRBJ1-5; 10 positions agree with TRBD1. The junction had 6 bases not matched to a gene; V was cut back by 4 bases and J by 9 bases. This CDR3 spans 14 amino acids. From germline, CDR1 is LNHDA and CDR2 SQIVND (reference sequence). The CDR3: CASSTRGDRGPQHF. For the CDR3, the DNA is TGTGCCAGTAGTACCCGAGGGGACAGGGGGCCCCAGCATTTT.

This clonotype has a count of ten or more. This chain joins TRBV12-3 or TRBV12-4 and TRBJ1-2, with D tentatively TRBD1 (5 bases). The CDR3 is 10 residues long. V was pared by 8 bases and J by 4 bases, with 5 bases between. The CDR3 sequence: CASDSYGYTF. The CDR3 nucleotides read TGTGCCAGCGACAGCTATGGCTACACCTTC.

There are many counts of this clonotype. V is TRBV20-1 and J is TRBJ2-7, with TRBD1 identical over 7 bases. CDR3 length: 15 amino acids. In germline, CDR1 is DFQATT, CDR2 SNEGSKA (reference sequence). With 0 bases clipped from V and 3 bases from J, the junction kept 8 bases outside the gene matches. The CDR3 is CSARDLRDSGYEQYF. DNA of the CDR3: TGCAGTGCTAGAGATCTTCGGGACAGTGGCTACGAGCAGTACTTC.

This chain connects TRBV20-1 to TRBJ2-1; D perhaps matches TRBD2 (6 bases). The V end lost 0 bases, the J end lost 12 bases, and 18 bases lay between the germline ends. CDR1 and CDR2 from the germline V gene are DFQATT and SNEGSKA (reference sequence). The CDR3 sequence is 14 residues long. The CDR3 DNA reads TGCAGTGCTAGAGAACGACTAGGGAGTGATACGCAGTTCTTC. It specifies CSARERLGSDTQFF.

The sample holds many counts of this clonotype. CDR3 region: CASSESGGQTRKYF. DNA of the CDR3: TGCGCCAGCAGTGAGAGCGGGGGGCAGACCCGAAAGTACTTC. V usage is TRBV10-1 and J usage is TRBJ2-7, with 9 bases that match TRBD2. Per the germline V gene, CDR1 is WNHNN and CDR2 is SYGVQD (reference sequence). Trimming removed 2 bases from V and 11 bases from J; junction bases left unmatched: 10. This CDR3 has 14 amino acids.

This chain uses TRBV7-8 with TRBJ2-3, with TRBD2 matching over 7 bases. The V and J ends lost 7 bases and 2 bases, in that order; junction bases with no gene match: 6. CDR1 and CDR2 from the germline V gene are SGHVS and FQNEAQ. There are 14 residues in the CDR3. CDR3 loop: CASNTREATDTQYF. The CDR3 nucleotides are TGTGCCAGCAACACCCGGGAGGCCACAGATACGCAGTATTTT.

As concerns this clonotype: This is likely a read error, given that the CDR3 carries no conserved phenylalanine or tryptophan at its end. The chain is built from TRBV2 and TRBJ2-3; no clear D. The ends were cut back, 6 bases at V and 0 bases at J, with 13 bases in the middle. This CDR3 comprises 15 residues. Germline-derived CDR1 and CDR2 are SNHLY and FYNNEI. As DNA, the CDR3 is TGTGCCAGCAGACGCGGTCGTAGTAGCACAGATACGCAGTATTCG. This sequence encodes CASRRGRSSTDTQYS.

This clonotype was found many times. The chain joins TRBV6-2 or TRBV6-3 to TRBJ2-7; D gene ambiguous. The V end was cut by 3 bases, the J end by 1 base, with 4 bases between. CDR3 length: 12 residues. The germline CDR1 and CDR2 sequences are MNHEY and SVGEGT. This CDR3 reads CASSYPSYEQYF. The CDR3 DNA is TGTGCCAGCAGTTATCCTTCCTACGAGCAGTACTTC.